The 32 T cell receptor beta chains below come from one sample, sequenced in a study of cytomegalovirus exposure and HLA in healthy donors. 13 Jbeta primers and 60 Vbeta primers were used for the PCR. Profiled with immunoSEQ multiplex PCR; TCRdb holds only in-frame clones, not every one. The sample includes about 160,000 clones, around 81% of them seen just once. The specimen was PBMCs. The receptor source for this set is a man between 40 and 49 years old in good health and CMV-seronegative.

This clone was seen only once. The rearrangement joins TRBV28 to TRBJ2-1; TRBD2 matches 12 bases. The CDR3 totals 17 residues. Trimming at V came to 5 bases and at J to 4 bases, leaving 9 bases not matched to a gene. The germline V gene encodes CDR1 MDHEN and CDR2 SYDVKM. DNA for the CDR3: TGTGCCAGCAGTCTTGCTAGCGGGAGGGCCATGTACAATGAGCAGTTCTTC. Translating gives CASSLASGRAMYNEQFF. Full variable domain (outside the CDR3, taken from reference TRBV28 and TRBJ2-1): DVKVTQSSRYLVKRTGEKVFLECVQDMDHENMFWYRQDPGLGLRLIYFSYDVKMKEKGDIPEGYSVSREKKERFSLILESASTNQTSMYLCASSLASGRAMYNEQFFGPGTRLTVL.

The chain employs TRBV7-9 and TRBJ1-2; no clear D gene. CDR1 and CDR2 from the germline V gene are SEHNR and FQNEAQ (reference sequence). Trimming cost V 1 base and J 5 bases, with 8 bases left between them. The CDR3 consists of 13 residues. The CDR3 nucleotides are TGTGCCAGCAGCTTAGGGGAGCGGTATGGCTACACCTTC. Translated, it gives CASSLGERYGYTF.

This clone was seen a handful of times. This rearrangement joins TRBV14 to TRBJ1-2, with a possible D match to TRBD1 (5 bases). The CDR3 totals 14 residues. Trimming pared 2 bases from V and 5 bases from J, leaving 12 bases between. Germline V lookup: CDR1 SGHDN, CDR2 FVKESK. CDR3 in amino acids: CASSQLGESYGYTF. The CDR3 nucleotides are TGTGCCAGCAGCCAACTAGGGGAAAGTTATGGCTACACCTTC.

A remark on this clone: Other DNA sequences in the same sample also yield this CDR3. The gene calls are TRBV5-1 and TRBJ2-5; D might be TRBD1 (5 bases). V was trimmed by 2 bases and J by 2 bases, leaving 10 bases between them. CDR1 is SGHRS, CDR2 YFSETQ, per germline. The CDR3 runs 14 residues. This chain's CDR3 is CASSFGQLQETQYF. In nucleotides, the CDR3 is TGCGCCAGCAGCTTTGGACAATTACAAGAGACCCAGTACTTC.

This chain joins TRBV2 and TRBJ2-3; 10 bases are a match to TRBD1. There are 15 residues in the CDR3. The V gene's germline CDR1 is SNHLY and CDR2 FYNNEI. Trimming took 8 bases from V and 3 from J; bases not matched to a gene: 8. The CDR3 here is CASPPGQGWTDTQYF. Written as DNA, the CDR3 is TGTGCCAGCCCTCCGGGACAGGGGTGGACAGATACGCAGTATTTT.

The chain is built from TRBV7-2 and TRBJ1-5, with no clear D. Trimming left V 5 bases short and J 1 base short, with 6 bases between. Germline V gene sequence: CDR1 SGHTA, CDR2 FQGNSA. This CDR3 has 13 amino acids. The CDR3 DNA is TGTGCCAGCAGCCGTCGGAGCAATCAGCCCCAGCATTTT. Translation gives CASSRRSNQPQHF. Based on the CDR3 plus reference TRBV7-2 and TRBJ1-5, the full variable domain is GAGVSQSPSNKVTEKGKDVELRCDPISGHTALYWYRQSLGQGLEFLIYFQGNSAPDKSGLPSDRFSAERTGGSVSTLTIQRTQQEDSAVYLCASSRRSNQPQHFGDGTRLSIL.

The chain employs TRBV29-1 and TRBJ2-7, with TRBD1 identical over 8 bases. CDR3 length equals 13 residues. V dropped 7 bases and J dropped 2; count of bases not matched to a gene: 7. Germline V gene lookup returns CDR1 SQVTM and CDR2 ANQGSEA. CDR3 coding DNA: TGCAGCGCGACAGGGGAGAGGACCTACGAGCAGTACTTC. Protein sequence: CSATGERTYEQYF.

The chain carries TRBV4-1 and TRBJ1-4, with 9 bases lining up with TRBD1. CDR3 size: 14 residues. V lost 4 bases to trimming and J lost 6 bases; unmatched junction nucleotides: 3. Germline CDR1 and CDR2: MGHRA and YSYEKL. The CDR3 coding sequence is TGCGCCAGCAGCCTCGGACAGGGGTATGAAAAACTGTTTTTT. Its translation: CASSLGQGYEKLFF.

This rearrangement joins TRBV29-1 to TRBJ2-1, with a tentative D call TRBD2 (5 bases). Germline-derived CDR1 and CDR2 are SQVTM and ANQGSEA. The V end lost 7 bases, the J end lost 8 bases, and 18 bases lay between the germline ends. The CDR3 has 13 amino acids. CDR3 DNA: TGCAGCGCGGAGGCTAGGCGACGCGATGAGCAGTTCTTC. Protein: CSAEARRRDEQFF.

The rearrangement joins TRBV6-5 to TRBJ2-2; the match to TRBD1 covers 8 bases. The CDR3 is made up of 15 amino acids. V gave up 2 bases and J gave up 6 bases; unmatched junction bases: 5. CDR1 and CDR2 from the germline V gene are MNHEY and SVGAGI. CDR3 protein: CASSYQPTGAGELFF. The CDR3 DNA is TGTGCCAGCAGTTACCAACCGACAGGGGCCGGGGAGCTGTTTTTT.

As for this clone: One end of the junction is discordant with germline, which a read error may explain. V and J are TRBV7-9 and TRBJ1-2; D not resolved. CDR1 is SEHNR, CDR2 FQNEAQ, per germline (reference sequence). CDR3 length: 13 residues. The CDR3 loop is CSSSLGGNYGYTF. The CDR3 nucleotides read TGTTCCAGCAGCTTAGGAGGAAACTATGGCTACACCTTC. The whole variable domain, filled in from reference TRBV7-9 and TRBJ1-2, reads DTGVSQNPRHKITKRGQNVTFRCDPISEHNRLYWYRQTLGQGPEFLTYFQNEAQLEKSRLLSDRFSAERPKGSFSTLEIQRTEQGDSAMYLCSSSLGGNYGYTFGSGTRLTVV.

This clone occurred a few times. The V gene is TRBV7-9, the J gene TRBJ2-5, with D perhaps matching TRBD1 (5 bases). Germline assignment: CDR1 SEHNR and CDR2 FQNEAQ (reference sequence). The CDR3 runs 13 residues. Between the trimmed V and J ends, which lost 8 bases and 1 base, there was a span of 11 bases. The CDR3 protein is CASGAASQETQYF. As DNA, the CDR3 is TGTGCCAGCGGGGCGGCTTCCCAAGAGACCCAGTACTTC.

In this sample, this clone turned up a few times. The CDR3 loop reads CASTSQEGPEQYF. CDR3 coding DNA: TGTGCCAGCACCTCTCAAGAGGGCCCCGAGCAGTACTTC. V and J are TRBV6-1 and TRBJ2-7; D is perhaps TRBD2 (5 bases). V was pared by 7 bases and J by 6 bases, with 16 bases between. CDR3 length: 13 amino acids. The V gene's germline CDR1 is MNHNS and CDR2 SASEGT.

This clone was seen more than once but under ten times. The chain carries TRBV6-5 and TRBJ2-5; D might be TRBD1 (5 bases). Germline V gene data show CDR1 as MNHEY and CDR2 as SVGAGI. V lost 2 bases, J lost 0 bases, and 7 bases lay in between. The CDR3 consists of 14 residues. The chain's CDR3 is CASSYPDNQETQYF. CDR3 DNA sequence: TGTGCCAGCAGTTACCCGGACAACCAAGAGACCCAGTACTTC.

The genes are TRBV6-5 and TRBJ2-1; maybe TRBD2 (6 bases). The ends were cut back, 3 bases at V and 6 bases at J, with 9 bases in the middle. Per germline, CDR1 MNHEY and CDR2 SVGAGI. CDR3 size: 13 residues. CDR3 nucleotide sequence: TGTGCCAGCAGTTATTCGGGGGTCAATGAGCAGTTCTTC. It specifies CASSYSGVNEQFF.

The DNA for the CDR3 is TGTGCCAGCAGCCCTCGCCATCGGGCGCAGTATTTT. Translation: CASSPRHRAQYF. V and J are TRBV28 and TRBJ2-3; D is ambiguous. Per the germline V gene, CDR1 is MDHEN and CDR2 is SYDVKM. The V end lost 6 bases, the J end lost 10 bases, and 14 bases lay between the germline ends. The CDR3 is made up of 12 amino acids.

The chain couples TRBV30 to TRBJ2-7; tentatively, D is TRBD2 (7 bases). Germline values: CDR1 GTSNPN, CDR2 SVGIG (reference sequence). The CDR3 sequence is 14 residues long. Trimming took off 3 bases at V and 1 base at J, with 13 bases between the two ends. As DNA, the CDR3 is TGTGCCTGGAGCATCCGGGGGGCGTCCTACGAGCAGTACGTC. Its translation: CAWSIRGASYEQYV.

On this clone: A junction boundary mismatches the germline segment, possibly from a read error. The J gene is TRBJ1-1, the V gene TRBV18, with a weak D call TRBD1 (6 bases). CDR1 KGHSH and CDR2 LQKENI come from the germline V gene. The CDR3 is 14 amino acids. The DNA for the CDR3 is TGTGCCAGCTCACTGGGGGGGGGCCCCACTGTAGCTTTCTTT. It specifies CASSLGGGPTVAFF.

Written as DNA, the CDR3 is TGTGCCAGCACTCTGGTCGAGCCACTCACCGGGGAGCTGTTTTTT. Translated: CASTLVEPLTGELFF. The chain combines TRBV2 with TRBJ2-2; no clear D. The CDR3 length is 15 residues. Between the trimmed V and J ends, which lost 7 bases and 4 bases, there was a span of 16 bases. CDR1 is SNHLY, CDR2 FYNNEI, per germline. The full variable domain, completed using reference TRBV2 and TRBJ2-2, is EPEVTQTPSHQVTQMGQEVILRCVPISNHLYFYWYRQILGQKVEFLVSFYNNEISEKSEIFDDQFSVERPDGSNFTLKIRSTKLEDSAMYFCASTLVEPLTGELFFGEGSRLTVL.

In this sample, this clone turned up a few times. This chain uses TRBV6-5 with TRBJ1-1; D possibly corresponds to TRBD1 (5 bases). The germline V and J ends were trimmed by 2 bases and 0 bases, with 10 bases remaining between them. This CDR3 contains 15 residues. Germline CDR1 and CDR2: MNHEY and SVGAGI. The CDR3 sequence: CASSYREGMNTEAFF. The CDR3 DNA reads as TGTGCCAGCAGTTACAGGGAGGGGATGAACACTGAAGCTTTCTTT.

This rearrangement joins TRBV11-2 to TRBJ1-1; D is perhaps TRBD1 (5 bases). Germline CDR1 reads SGHAT; CDR2 reads FQNNGV. This CDR3 is built from 12 residues. V shed 6 bases and J shed 9 bases, with 14 bases lying between them. The CDR3 protein is CASSPGGVQAFF. The CDR3 coding sequence is TGTGCCAGCAGTCCGGGGGGGGTTCAAGCTTTCTTT.

This clone showed up just once. V and J are TRBV15 and TRBJ2-7; TRBD1 matches at 9 bases. J was trimmed by 5 bases and V by 0 bases; bases with no gene match: 5. CDR1 is LNHNV, CDR2 YYDKDF, per germline (reference sequence). This CDR3 region has 15 residues. CDR3 sequence (DNA): TGTGCCACCAGCAGAGATTGGACAGGGGCTCACGAGCAGTACGTC. Amino acids: CATSRDWTGAHEQYV.

The chain carries TRBV5-1 and TRBJ1-1; the D gene is possibly TRBD1 (6 bases). Germline CDR1 reads SGHRS; CDR2 reads YFSETQ. The ends were cut back, 0 bases at V and 6 bases at J, with 12 bases in the middle. CDR3 length: 14 residues. For the CDR3, the DNA is TGCGCCAGCAGCTTGGGACAGGTGGCGGCTGAAGCTTTCTTT. Protein: CASSLGQVAAEAFF.

The chain employs TRBV28 and TRBJ2-7; no reliable D call. Germline V lookup: CDR1 MDHEN, CDR2 SYDVKM. Trimming cost V 8 bases and J 0 bases, with 14 bases left between them. There are 14 residues in the CDR3. The CDR3 protein is CASWSTASSYEQYF. In nucleotides, the CDR3 is TGTGCCAGCTGGAGCACCGCGAGCTCCTACGAGCAGTACTTC.

CDR3 amino acids: CASSSLAGGREKLFF. CDR3 DNA sequence: TGTGCCAGCAGTTCGTTGGCGGGGGGGAGGGAAAAACTGTTTTTT. The chain is built from TRBV28 and TRBJ1-4; possibly TRBD1 for D (5 bases). Germline-derived CDR1 and CDR2 are MDHEN and SYDVKM. V lost 4 bases and J lost 8, with 17 bases in between. CDR3 size: 15 residues.

The chain links TRBV5-1 to TRBJ2-1; 8 bases are a match to TRBD2. The V gene's germline CDR1 is SGHRS and CDR2 YFSETQ. CDR3 size: 16 residues. V was pared by 0 bases and J by 6 bases, with 8 bases of the junction left unmatched. Here the CDR3 reads CASSLAASGRLNEQFF. The CDR3 nucleotides read TGCGCCAGCAGCTTGGCGGCTAGCGGGCGACTCAATGAGCAGTTCTTC.

This chain links TRBV7-9 with TRBJ1-2; 10 bases are shared with TRBD1. CDR1 and CDR2 (germline): SEHNR, FQNEAQ (reference sequence). Trimming took 3 bases from V and 5 from J; bases not matched to a gene: 6. The CDR3 has 15 residues. The DNA of the CDR3 is TGTGCCAGCAGCTTGGGACAGGGGCTCAGTTATGGCTACACCTTC. This encodes CASSLGQGLSYGYTF.

Comment on this clone: One end of the junction is discordant with germline, which a read error may explain. This chain links TRBV27 with TRBJ2-6, with a possible D match to TRBD1 (5 bases). CDR3 length: 16 amino acids. Germline V CDR1 and CDR2: MNHEY, SMNVEV (reference sequence). CDR3 sequence reads: CASSFRVSSGANGLTF. CDR3 nucleotides: TGTGCCAGCAGTTTTAGGGTCAGCTCTGGGGCCAACGGCCTGACTTTC.

The chain carries TRBV29-1 and TRBJ2-5, with D tentatively TRBD1 or TRBD2 (5 bases each). This CDR3 contains 11 residues. The V end was cut by 6 bases, the J end by 9 bases, with 14 bases between. CDR1 and CDR2 (germline): SQVTM, ANQGSEA. The CDR3, as DNA: TGCAGCGTGGAACAGGACTTCGCCCAGTACTTC. Its translation is CSVEQDFAQYF.

This sequence joins TRBV6-1 and TRBJ2-7; D uncertain. Trimming removed 8 bases from V and 0 bases from J, with 17 bases in between. The CDR3 consists of 15 residues. Germline assignment: CDR1 MNHNS and CDR2 SASEGT. The CDR3 sequence: CASLISGISSYEQYF. The CDR3 coding sequence is TGTGCCAGCTTAATCTCTGGTATTAGCTCCTACGAGCAGTACTTC.

This clone was recorded a few times. A junction boundary mismatches the germline segment, possibly from a read error. The rearrangement links TRBV30 to TRBJ2-4; tentatively, D is TRBD1 (6 bases). Germline V gives CDR1 GTSNPN, CDR2 SVGIG (reference sequence). This CDR3 is built from 14 residues. CDR3 residues: CAWSVVGAKNSQYF. DNA of the CDR3: TGTGCCTGGAGTGTAGTGGGGGCCAAAAACAGTCAGTACTTC.

The V call is TRBV18, the J call TRBJ1-1; TRBD1 agrees at 7 bases. CDR3 length: 14 amino acids. The ends lost 3 bases at V and 3 bases at J; junction bases unmatched: 4. The germline CDR1 and CDR2 sequences are KGHSH and LQKENI. The CDR3 DNA reads as TGTGCCAGCTCACCGTCCAGGGGGGACACTGAAGCTTTCTTT. It specifies CASSPSRGDTEAFF.